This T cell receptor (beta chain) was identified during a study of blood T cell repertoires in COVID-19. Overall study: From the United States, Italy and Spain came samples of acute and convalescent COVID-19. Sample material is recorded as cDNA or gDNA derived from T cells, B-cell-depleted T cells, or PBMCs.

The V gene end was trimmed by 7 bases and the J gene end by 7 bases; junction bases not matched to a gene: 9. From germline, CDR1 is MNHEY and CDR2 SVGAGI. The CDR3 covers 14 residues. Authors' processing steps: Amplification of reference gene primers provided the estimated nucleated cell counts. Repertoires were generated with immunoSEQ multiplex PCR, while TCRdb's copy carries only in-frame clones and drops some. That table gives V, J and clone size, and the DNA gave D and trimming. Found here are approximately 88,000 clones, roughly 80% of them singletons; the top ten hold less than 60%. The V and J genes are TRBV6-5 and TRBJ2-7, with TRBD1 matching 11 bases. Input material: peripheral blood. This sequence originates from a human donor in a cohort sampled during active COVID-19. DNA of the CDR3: TGTGCCAGCACCGCGGACAGGGGGCTATGGGAGCAGTACTTC. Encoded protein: CASTADRGLWEQYF.